These T cell receptor beta chains were read from a single sample in a study of blood T cell repertoires in COVID-19. The table came from immunoSEQ multiplex PCR; TCRdb's copy has only in-frame clones and leaves some out. The data show some 82,000 clones, about nine tenths seen once. The sample comprised peripheral blood. These receptors all stem from a woman aged 45-59 years in a cohort sampled during active COVID-19. Each CDR3 is given with its conserved first and last residue. Each record gives: clone size, CDR3 length, D gene, V gene, J gene, CDR3 DNA, CDR3 protein. D genes are given only for firm matches. Clone size is not always given. Where it is, it says once, few, many or a class for expanded clones.

>.|12|.|TRBV6-5|TRBJ1-4
TGTGCCAGCAGGGGCTCCGGTGAAAAACTGTTTTTT
CASRGSGEKLFF
>.|14|TRBD2|TRBV18|TRBJ2-5
TGTGCCAGCTCACCACGCGGGAGGTCGGAGACCCAGTACTTC
CASSPRGRSETQYF
>.|16|.|TRBV4-2|TRBJ2-2
TGTGCCAGCAGCCAGACGCAGGAATCGAACACCGGGGAGCTGTTTTTT
CASSQTQESNTGELFF
>.|15|.|TRBV2|TRBJ2-5
TGTGCCAGCAAAGTGGGAGAAAATTTTTGGGAGACCCAGTACTTC
CASKVGENFWETQYF
>.|14|.|TRBV3-1/TRBV3-2|TRBJ2-7
TGTGCCAGCAGCCCCTACCTGAGCTCCTACGAGCAGTACTTC
CASSPYLSSYEQYF
>.|15|.|TRBV18|TRBJ1-1
TGTGCCAGCTCTCCTACCGGAGGGGTGAACACTGAAGCTTTCTTT
CASSPTGGVNTEAFF
>.|18|TRBD2|TRBV3-1/TRBV3-2|TRBJ2-1
TGTGCCAGCAGCCAAGATCAGCAGGGACTAGCGGGATACAATGAGCAGTTCTTC
CASSQDQQGLAGYNEQFF
>.|17|TRBD1|TRBV19|TRBJ2-2
TGTGCCAGTAGTGGAGGAGACAGGGAATGGTACACCGGGGAGCTGTTTTTT
CASSGGDREWYTGELFF
>few|13|TRBD2|TRBV2|TRBJ2-7
TGTGCCAGCAATGGACTAGCGGGAGGAGAGCAGTACTTC
CASNGLAGGEQYF
>.|15|TRBD2|TRBV11-3|TRBJ2-7
TGTGCCAGCAGCTTACCCGGACTAGTACCCTACGAGCAGTACTTC
CASSLPGLVPYEQYF
>.|17|TRBD1|TRBV7-8|TRBJ2-1
TGTGCCAGCAGCTCCTGGCAATCGACAGGGATTTACAATGAGCAGTTCTTC
CASSSWQSTGIYNEQFF
>.|14|TRBD1|TRBV18|TRBJ1-1
TGTGCCAGCTCACCGGGGGTCGTCAGGGGGTCAGCTTTCTTT
CASSPGVVRGSAFF
>.|14|TRBD1|TRBV5-1|TRBJ2-7
TGCGCCAGCAGCTTGGAGGGGACAGGGGCCGAGCAGTACTTC
CASSLEGTGAEQYF
>.|14|.|TRBV6-1|TRBJ2-7
TGTGCCAGCAGTGAAGCGCAAGCGGTACAGCAGCAGTACTTC
CASSEAQAVQQQYF
>.|15|TRBD1|TRBV12-5|TRBJ1-2
TGTGCTAGTGGTTCAAACAGGGGCCCGAACTATGGCTACACCTTC
CASGSNRGPNYGYTF
>.|12|.|TRBV2|TRBJ2-3
TGTGCCAGCAGTGGTCAATCAGATACGCAGTATTTT
CASSGQSDTQYF
>.|15|.|TRBV6-6|TRBJ2-7
TGTGCCAGCAGTTACTCGAAGGCCAGGGGGGACGAGCAGTACTTC
CASSYSKARGDEQYF
>.|13|.|TRBV7-7|TRBJ2-5
TGTGCTAGCAGCTTAGGCGCTCGGGAGACCCAGTACTTC
CASSLGARETQYF
>.|16|TRBD1|TRBV5-1|TRBJ2-7
TGCGCCAGCAGCTTGGCCGGACAGGGGGCCAGCTACGAGCAGTACTTC
CASSLAGQGASYEQYF
>.|14|TRBD2|TRBV6-5|TRBJ2-5
TGTGCCAGCACCCCGGGACTAGCGGGAGGGAGCCAGTACTTC
CASTPGLAGGSQYF
>.|13|.|TRBV6-6|TRBJ1-4
TGTGCCAGCAGAAACTATTTCGGGGAAAAACTGTTTTTT
CASRNYFGEKLFF
>.|16|TRBD2|TRBV6-1|TRBJ2-1
TGTGCCAGCAGTGGGGGGACTAGCGGGCGGGGCAATGAGCAGTTCTTC
CASSGGTSGRGNEQFF
>.|15|TRBD1|TRBV6-6|TRBJ1-5
TGTGCCAGCAGTTACTCGGGACAGGGGCGTCAGCCCCAGCATTTT
CASSYSGQGRQPQHF
>.|16|.|TRBV7-3|TRBJ2-2
TGTGCCAGCAGCTCCCCCTTCGGTACTACGACCGGGGAGCTGTTTTTT
CASSSPFGTTTGELFF
>.|15|TRBD1|TRBV6-4|TRBJ2-2
TGTGCCAGCAGTGATGGACAGGGTGGGACCGGGGAGCTGTTTTTT
CASSDGQGGTGELFF
>.|17|.|TRBV7-5|TRBJ2-1
TGTGCCAGAAGCCCTAGTAGGACTAGCGGGACTGTTAATGAGCAGTTCTTC
CARSPSRTSGTVNEQFF
>.|13|TRBD1|TRBV6-5|TRBJ1-2
TGTGCCAGCAGTTACGCAGGGGGCTCTGGCTACACCTTC
CASSYAGGSGYTF
>few|16|TRBD1|TRBV30|TRBJ1-6
TGTGCCTGGACCACGGGACAGGGAGGGTTTAGATCACCCCTCCACTTT
CAWTTGQGGFRSPLHF
>once|15|.|TRBV21-1|TRBJ2-7
TGTGCCAGCAGCAACTTTAGCGGGAGTTCAAACGAGCAGTACTTC
CASSNFSGSSNEQYF
>.|15|.|TRBV29-1|TRBJ2-7
TGCAGCGTTGAAGGGACAGCCCACCCCCCCTACGAGCAGTACTTC
CSVEGTAHPPYEQYF
>.|14|TRBD1|TRBV19|TRBJ2-5
TGTGCCAGTAGGGGGACAGGGAGATGGGAGACCCAGTACTTC
CASRGTGRWETQYF
>.|13|.|TRBV2|TRBJ1-1
TGTGCCAGCAGTTCAGGGAGGGACACTGAAGCTTTCTTT
CASSSGRDTEAFF
>.|18|TRBD2|TRBV3-1/TRBV3-2|TRBJ2-5
TGTGCCAGCAGCCAAAATGTCCGGACTAGCGGGGGCCAAGAGACCCAGTACTTC
CASSQNVRTSGGQETQYF
>.|13|.|TRBV3-1/TRBV3-2|TRBJ2-7
TGTGCCAGCAGCCAAGACCCCACAACCGAGCAGTACTTC
CASSQDPTTEQYF
>few|15|TRBD2|TRBV19|TRBJ2-2
TGTGCCAGTAGTATTTCGGGGGGGGCCACCGGGGAGCTGTTTTTT
CASSISGGATGELFF
>few|15|TRBD1|TRBV2|TRBJ1-5
TGTGCCAGCAAAGGACAGGGGGCCTTCAATCAGCCCCAGCATTTT
CASKGQGAFNQPQHF
>.|16|TRBD1|TRBV15|TRBJ2-3
TGTGCCACCAGCAGAAGGGGGACAGGGTCGACAGATACGCAGTATTTT
CATSRRGTGSTDTQYF
>.|16|.|TRBV18|TRBJ2-6
TGTGCCAGCTTCTCCATGGGCAGCTCTGGGGCCAACGTCCTGACTTTC
CASFSMGSSGANVLTF
>.|13|.|TRBV19|TRBJ2-5
TGTGCCAGTAGTGGACAGCTCCAAGAGACCCAGTACTTC
CASSGQLQETQYF
>once|15|TRBD2|TRBV13|TRBJ2-5
TGTGCCAGCAGCTTAGGATTAGCGGGAGCAGAGACCCAGTACTTC
CASSLGLAGAETQYF
>.|16|TRBD2|TRBV9|TRBJ2-2
TGTGCCAGCAGCGTAACCGGGACTAGCGGCACCGGGGAGCTGTTTTTT
CASSVTGTSGTGELFF
>.|14|TRBD2|TRBV2|TRBJ2-7
TGTGCCAGCAGTGAAGGGCTAGCGGGCTACGAGCAGTACTTC
CASSEGLAGYEQYF
>.|16|TRBD1|TRBV5-8|TRBJ1-5
TGTGCCAGCAGCTTGTATGGAGGACAGGCAAATCAGCCCCAGCATTTT
CASSLYGGQANQPQHF
>.|14|TRBD2|TRBV5-1|TRBJ2-1
TGCGCCAGCAGGGGAGCGGGAGGGCACAATGAGCAGTTCTTC
CASRGAGGHNEQFF
>.|14|.|TRBV11-2|TRBJ1-1
TGTGCCAGCAGCCCCCCAACGGCCAGGACTGAAGCTTTCTTT
CASSPPTARTEAFF
>.|17|TRBD2|TRBV2|TRBJ2-3
TGTGCCAGCAGTGAACTGGGGTGGCTAGCGGGCACAGATACGCAGTATTTT
CASSELGWLAGTDTQYF
>.|14|.|TRBV6-6|TRBJ1-4
TGTGCCAGCAGTCCGAGATGGGAGGCCGAAAAACTGTTTTTT
CASSPRWEAEKLFF
>.|16|TRBD1|TRBV4-1|TRBJ2-2
TGCGCCAGCAGCCAAGACCCAGGGGGTCTCACCGGGGAGCTGTTTTTT
CASSQDPGGLTGELFF
>.|14|TRBD1|TRBV5-6|TRBJ2-7
TGTGCCAGCAGCTGGGGACAGGGGCACTACGAGCAGTACTTC
CASSWGQGHYEQYF
>.|15|.|TRBV7-9|TRBJ2-1
TGTGCCAGCAGCTTAGGGAGTCTAGAAAGCCATGAGCAGTTCTTC
CASSLGSLESHEQFF
>.|14|.|TRBV19|TRBJ1-2
TGTGCCAGTAGGCGGACACCGGCGGACTATGGCTACACCTTC
CASRRTPADYGYTF
>.|13|TRBD1|TRBV12-3/TRBV12-4|TRBJ1-1
TGTGCCAGCAGGTACGACAGGGACACTGAAGCTTTCTTT
CASRYDRDTEAFF
>.|16|.|TRBV5-1|TRBJ1-3
TGCGCCAGCAGCGCGCCCGGAGGGAGCGTTGGAAACACCATATATTTT
CASSAPGGSVGNTIYF
>.|15|.|TRBV13|TRBJ2-5
TGTGCCAGCAGCTCCCGCCCCCGCAGGGGAGAGACCCAGTACTTC
CASSSRPRRGETQYF
>.|13|.|TRBV12-5|TRBJ2-2
TGTGCTAGTGGTCTGGCGTATGCCGGGGAGCTGTTTTTT
CASGLAYAGELFF